Listed here are 29 T cell receptor beta chains from one sample, sequenced in a study of T cell repertoires in cytomegalovirus infection (dated by TCRdb to between 2018 and 2021). Sequencing instrument: Illumina HiSeq 1500. The public reads were quality trimmed at Q25 with fastp and then assembled into clones with MiXCR by TCRdb, keeping productive beta chains. Here each entry gathers all rows of one CDR3 protein and keeps the most common genes and DNA. The sample records hundreds of thousands of distinct CDR3 sequences, 9% to 9.5% of which are singletons. 4.3% of the sample is held by the ten biggest clonotypes. Material for sequencing was PBMCs. These receptors all come from a human donor in good health (CMV status not recorded). Some clones in this sample may be carry-over from other donors' samples.

The table lists this clonotype with a few counts. The J gene is TRBJ2-3, the V gene TRBV11-2; 10 nucleotides line up with TRBD2. The germline V gene encodes CDR1 SGHAT and CDR2 FQNNGV. The CDR3 has 16 residues. The ends lost 4 bases at V and 4 bases at J; junction bases unmatched: 8. The CDR3 nucleotides read TGTGCCAGCAGCTCATTAGCGGGGGGCCTTTCAGATACGCAGTATTTT. It encodes CASSSLAGGLSDTQYF. Combining the CDR3 with reference TRBV11-2 and TRBJ2-3 gives the whole variable domain EAGVAQSPRYKIIEKRQSVAFWCNPISGHATLYWYQQILGQGPKLLIQFQNNGVVDDSQLPKDRFSAERLKGVDSTLKIQPAKLEDSAVYLCASSSLAGGLSDTQYFGPGTRLTVL.

In this sample, this clonotype turned up many times. The chain carries TRBV7-2 and TRBJ2-5; tentatively, D is TRBD1 (5 bases). Looked up from germline, CDR1 is SGHTA and CDR2 is FQGNSA. The CDR3 has 15 amino acids. V shed 1 base and J shed 0 bases, with 9 bases lying between them. The CDR3 bases are TGTGCCAGCAGCTTAGGGGGCAGGGACCAAGAGACCCAGTACTTC. It codes for CASSLGGRDQETQYF.

This clonotype came up many times. The gene calls are TRBV7-8 and TRBJ1-1, with unresolved D. This CDR3 contains 15 residues. Trimming removed 5 bases at V and 5 bases at J, with 18 bases between. Germline-derived CDR1 and CDR2 are SGHVS and FQNEAQ. CDR3 loop: CASSRSGLQRTEAFF. The CDR3 DNA follows: TGTGCCAGCAGCAGATCCGGGCTGCAGCGGACTGAAGCTTTCTTT.

This clonotype was seen only a few times. The chain is built from TRBV2 and TRBJ2-7, with a tentative D call TRBD1 (5 bases). CDR3 size: 13 residues. V gave up 7 bases and J gave up 2 bases, with 12 bases separating them. Germline assignment: CDR1 SNHLY and CDR2 FYNNEI. CDR3: CASTTDIPYEQYF. The CDR3 nucleotides read TGTGCCAGCACGACAGATATTCCCTACGAGCAGTACTTC.

This chain links TRBV28 with TRBJ2-7; 11 bases are shared with TRBD2. Germline CDR1 is MDHEN and CDR2 is SYDVKM. The CDR3 loop spans 16 amino acids. Trimming at V came to 6 bases and at J to 2 bases, leaving 9 bases not matched to a gene. The CDR3, as DNA: TGTGCCAGCAGCCCCACCCCGGGACTAGCGGCCTACGAGCAGTACTTC. This translates into CASSPTPGLAAYEQYF. Looking up the rest from reference TRBV28 and TRBJ2-7 gives the full variable domain: DVKVTQSSRYLVKRTGEKVFLECVQDMDHENMFWYRQDPGLGLRLIYFSYDVKMKEKGDIPEGYSVSREKKERFSLILESASTNQTSMYLCASSPTPGLAAYEQYFGPGTRLTVT.

This clonotype was seen repeatedly, ten times or more. The chain couples TRBV7-2 to TRBJ1-1, with 8 bases fitting TRBD1. Germline assignment: CDR1 SGHTA and CDR2 FQGNSA. Germline trimming cut 5 bases from V and 0 bases from J; bases unmatched to any gene: 17. This CDR3 spans 19 amino acids. CDR3 sequence reads: CASSQNKTGEGRMNTEAFF. CDR3 sequence (DNA): TGTGCCAGCAGCCAGAATAAGACAGGGGAGGGACGCATGAACACTGAAGCTTTCTTT.

This clonotype was picked up many times. J is TRBJ2-3 and V is TRBV4-1; D is unresolved. Germline assignment: CDR1 MGHRA and CDR2 YSYEKL. V lost 4 bases, J lost 2 bases, and 7 bases lay in between. The CDR3 is 13 amino acids. DNA for the CDR3: TGCGCCAGCAGCCCGGGTAACACAGATACGCAGTATTTT. This sequence encodes CASSPGNTDTQYF.

This clonotype was seen repeatedly, ten times or more. This sequence joins TRBV7-2 and TRBJ2-1; D assignment may be TRBD1 or TRBD2 (7 bases each). The V end lost 5 bases, the J end lost 3 bases, and 17 bases lay between the germline ends. The CDR3 totals 16 residues. The germline CDR1 and CDR2 sequences are SGHTA and FQGNSA. The CDR3 here is CASSEGGGGLYNEQFF. The CDR3 nucleotides read TGTGCCAGCAGCGAAGGGGGCGGGGGCCTCTACAATGAGCAGTTCTTC.

The chain is built from TRBV19 and TRBJ1-5; D is possibly TRBD1 (5 bases). CDR3 size: 15 residues. CDR1 and CDR2 from the germline V gene are LNHDA and SQIVND (reference sequence). With 10 bases removed from V and 4 bases from J, the gap between germline ends came to 20 bases. The CDR3 reads CATSSGATRNQPQHF. CDR3 nucleotide sequence: TGTGCCACCTCCAGCGGGGCGACGCGAAATCAGCCCCAGCATTTT.

This clonotype has a count of ten or more. V and J are TRBV7-2 and TRBJ2-7; D may be TRBD2 (7 bases). V lost 5 bases, J lost 2 bases, and 13 bases lay in between. Germline V lookup: CDR1 SGHTA, CDR2 FQGNSA. The CDR3 is 14 residues long. CDR3 coding DNA: TGTGCCAGCAGCATGAGCGGGACACCCTACGAGCAGTACTTC. It translates to CASSMSGTPYEQYF.

This clonotype was seen at least ten times. The chain employs TRBV7-8 and TRBJ2-7, with 7 bases identical to TRBD1. The V gene end was trimmed by 5 bases and the J gene end by 4 bases; junction bases not matched to a gene: 8. Germline lookup yields CDR1 SGHVS and CDR2 FQNEAQ. The CDR3 has 14 residues. CDR3 protein: CASSLRTGLYEQYF. The CDR3 coding sequence is TGTGCCAGCAGCCTGCGGACAGGTTTGTACGAGCAGTACTTC. Based on the CDR3 plus reference TRBV7-8 and TRBJ2-7, the full variable domain is GAGVSQSPRYKVAKRGQDVALRCDPISGHVSLFWYQQALGQGPEFLTYFQNEAQLDKSGLPSDRFFAERPEGSVSTLKIQRTQQEDSAVYLCASSLRTGLYEQYFGPGTRLTVT.

The DNA for the CDR3 is TGTGCCAGCAGTCCGGGACAGGGATCCACTGAAGCTTTCTTT. It codes for CASSPGQGSTEAFF. The V and J genes are TRBV6-5 and TRBJ1-1, with TRBD1 identical over 9 bases. The V and J ends lost 5 bases and 4 bases, in that order; junction bases with no gene match: 5. CDR1 is MNHEY, CDR2 SVGAGI, per germline. The CDR3 loop spans 14 amino acids.

In its sample, this clonotype was seen many times. The rearrangement links TRBV7-6 to TRBJ2-1; no reliable D call. CDR3 length: 16 amino acids. Germline V gene sequence: CDR1 SGHVS, CDR2 FNYEAQ. Between the trimmed V and J ends, which lost 5 bases and 3 bases, there was a span of 17 bases. The CDR3 spells CASSPAGSTNYNEQFF. CDR3 nucleotide sequence: TGTGCCAGCAGCCCAGCAGGATCCACTAACTACAATGAGCAGTTCTTC.

A remark on this clonotype: Possible read error: a much larger clone is one base away. V and J are TRBV12-3 or TRBV12-4 and TRBJ1-3; D is perhaps TRBD1 (5 bases). The CDR3 spans 17 residues. With 4 bases removed from V and 0 bases from J, the gap between germline ends came to 16 bases. CDR3 residues: CASSSGRGAHSGNTIYF. The CDR3, as DNA: TGTGCCAGCAGTTCAGGCCGCGGGGCCCACTCTGGAAACACCATATATTTT.

CDR3 sequence reads: CASSLIALNTGELFF. The DNA for the CDR3 is TGTGCCAGCAGTTTAATCGCTCTTAACACCGGGGAGCTGTTTTTT. J is TRBJ2-2 and V is TRBV12-3 or TRBV12-4; D uncertain. This CDR3 has 15 residues. V shed 2 bases and J shed 2 bases, with 9 bases lying between them.

The chain carries TRBV28 and TRBJ2-5; D might be TRBD1 (7 bases). Germline CDR1 is MDHEN and CDR2 is SYDVKM. The CDR3 contains 17 residues. V lost 3 bases and J lost 6, with 23 bases in between. CDR3 sequence reads: CASSLPGVGGLAQTQYF. The CDR3 DNA is TGTGCCAGCAGTTTGCCGGGAGTAGGGGGCCTAGCACAGACCCAGTACTTC.

This clonotype has ten or more counts. The chain employs TRBV6-6 and TRBJ1-3, with D tentatively TRBD1 (6 bases). Per the germline V gene, CDR1 is MNHNY and CDR2 is SVGAGI (reference sequence). Deletions cut 0 bases from V and 0 bases from J, with 6 bases between. The CDR3 has 15 residues. The CDR3 region has the DNA TGTGCCAGCAGTTACTCGGACAGCTCTGGAAACACCATATATTTT. Protein product: CASSYSDSSGNTIYF.

This clonotype occurred a few times. V usage is TRBV2 and J usage is TRBJ2-3; D is perhaps TRBD1 (5 bases). The CDR3 consists of 15 residues. V dropped 8 bases and J dropped 7 bases, with 22 bases sitting between them. Germline CDR1 is SNHLY and CDR2 is FYNNEI. The CDR3 region has the DNA TGTGCCAGCGGCCTACCTTTAGGGGCCGGAAATACGCAGTATTTT. Its translation is CASGLPLGAGNTQYF. The variable domain in full, with the rest retrieved from reference TRBV2 and TRBJ2-3, is EPEVTQTPSHQVTQMGQEVILRCVPISNHLYFYWYRQILGQKVEFLVSFYNNEISEKSEIFDDQFSVERPDGSNFTLKIRSTKLEDSAMYFCASGLPLGAGNTQYFGPGTRLTVL.

This clonotype was seen only once. A much larger clone differs by one base, so this may be a read error. As the CDR3 is not closed by the conserved phenylalanine or tryptophan, this likely results from a read error. The chain is built from TRBV5-1 and TRBJ2-3; perhaps TRBD1 as D (6 bases). Trimming stripped 4 bases from V and 0 bases from J, with 15 bases between. Germline V lookup: CDR1 SGHRS, CDR2 YFSETQ. This CDR3 is 16 amino acids long. CDR3 nucleotide sequence: TGCGCCAGCAGCCCAGGGACAAAAGCTAGCACAGATACGCAGTATTTA. Its translation is CASSPGTKASTDTQYL.

This clonotype has ten or more counts. This chain links TRBV7-2 with TRBJ1-1; D is possibly TRBD1 (5 bases). Germline CDR1 and CDR2: SGHTA and FQGNSA. This CDR3 region has 17 residues. The V end lost 6 bases, the J end lost 2 bases, and 22 bases lay between the germline ends. The CDR3 region has the DNA TGTGCCAGCAGTTTCTCGGGGACTGGGGCAGCAAACACTGAAGCTTTCTTT. Protein product: CASSFSGTGAANTEAFF.

This clonotype has a count of ten or more. The rearrangement joins TRBV7-6 to TRBJ1-6, with TRBD1 matching 7 bases. Germline loops: CDR1 SGHVS, CDR2 FNYEAQ. V shed 5 bases, J shed 8 bases, and the junction held 12 bases outside the gene matches. The CDR3 has 16 residues. The CDR3 region has the DNA TGTGCCAGCAGCCTATCCCAGGGGGTTAGGGATTCACCCCTCCACTTT. The encoded protein is CASSLSQGVRDSPLHF.

CDR3 coding DNA: TGCAGTGCTAGAGTCGGTGGGAGAGGGGTCAATGAGCAGTTCTTC. This codes for CSARVGGRGVNEQFF. The chain couples TRBV20-1 to TRBJ2-1; D possibly uses TRBD1 or TRBD2 (5 bases each). Germline loops: CDR1 DFQATT, CDR2 SNEGSKA (reference sequence). The CDR3 is made up of 15 amino acids. Trimming took 1 base from V and 6 from J, leaving 16 bases between them.

Concerning this clonotype: At one of its ends the junction is not consistent with the germline gene, which may arise from a read error. This rearrangement joins TRBV11-2 to TRBJ2-5; a weak D match, TRBD2 (5 bases). CDR1 and CDR2 (germline): SGHAT, FQNNGV. This CDR3 is 12 amino acids long. CDR3 protein: CASTTGSMSQYF. The CDR3 region has the DNA TGTGCAAGCACGACGGGATCCATGAGCCAGTACTTC.

This clonotype was counted between two and nine times. The chain joins TRBV7-2 to TRBJ2-6; D is undetermined. V dropped 0 bases and J dropped 2 bases, with 8 bases sitting between them. The CDR3 runs 16 residues. CDR1 is SGHTA and CDR2 is FQGNSA in the germline V gene. CDR3 nucleotides: TGTGCCAGCAGCTTAGCAGGCCGGGCTGGGGCCAACGTCCTGACTTTC. Its translation: CASSLAGRAGANVLTF.

This chain links TRBV7-2 with TRBJ2-7, with TRBD1 as a possible D gene (5 bases). Germline CDR1 is SGHTA and CDR2 is FQGNSA. This CDR3 region has 14 residues. V gave up 8 bases and J gave up 7 bases, with 21 bases separating them. In nucleotides, the CDR3 is TGTGCCAGCGCGCCCCGGACAACGCCCCTAGAGCAGTACTTC. Translation: CASAPRTTPLEQYF.

This clonotype was counted ten times or more. The chain recombines TRBV4-3 with TRBJ1-5; D ambiguous. V dropped 0 bases and J dropped 2 bases, with 8 bases sitting between them. The germline CDR1 and CDR2 sequences are LGHNA and YSLEER. This CDR3 is built from 15 residues. The CDR3 DNA follows: TGCGCCAGCAGCCAAGATGGGTTCGGCAATCAGCCCCAGCATTTT. Amino acid sequence: CASSQDGFGNQPQHF.

CDR3 DNA: TGTGCCAGCAGCTTAAGCGGACACGCTACCTATGGCTACACCTTC. Translation: CASSLSGHATYGYTF. This rearrangement joins TRBV7-2 to TRBJ1-2, with TRBD1 as a possible D gene (5 bases). The length of the CDR3 is 15 residues. Trimming left V 2 bases short and J 4 bases short, with 14 bases between. The V gene's germline CDR1 is SGHTA and CDR2 FQGNSA.

This chain connects TRBV28 to TRBJ1-5; D is undetermined. This CDR3 has 15 residues. V was cut by 5 bases and J by 2 bases, with 13 bases left in between. Germline V gene data show CDR1 as MDHEN and CDR2 as SYDVKM. CDR3 DNA sequence: TGTGCCAGCAGTCTAGATTCAGGCCGCAATCAGCCCCAGCATTTT. This gives the protein CASSLDSGRNQPQHF.

CDR3 DNA sequence: TGTGCCAGCAGCTCGTGGCGGACAGGGGCTAACGAGCAGTACTTC. It translates to CASSSWRTGANEQYF. The rearrangement links TRBV7-2 to TRBJ2-7; 9 positions match TRBD1. V lost 4 bases, J lost 5 bases, and 9 bases stayed unmatched. This CDR3 spans 15 amino acids. Looked up from germline, CDR1 is SGHTA and CDR2 is FQGNSA.